The present TCR beta chain was sequenced within a study of cytomegalovirus exposure and HLA in healthy donors. Findings and limits, study-wide: Among the CMV-associated chains, a few were confirmed in vitro as specific for CMV antigens. Associated with cytomegalovirus, according to the listing, were around 160 TCR beta chains.

Here immunoSEQ multiplex PCR was the method, and the copy in TCRdb shows in-frame clones only, minus some. In the table there are 250,000 to 400,000 clones, approximately 88% of which are singletons. On this clone itself: The target antigen is unknown.

The ends lost 0 bases at V and 7 bases at J; junction bases unmatched: 5. This CDR3 contains 16 residues. Germline V gene lookup returns CDR1 SGHAT and CDR2 FQNNGV. The receptor comes from a man aged 25-40 years in good health and CMV-seronegative. The rearrangement uses TRBV11-2 and TRBJ1-4; 10 bases match TRBD1. Sequencing was performed on PBMCs. The CDR3: CASSLERGTGVEKLFF. The CDR3 DNA sequence: TGTGCCAGCAGCTTAGAAAGGGGGACAGGGGTTGAAAAACTGTTTTTT.